The 24 T cell receptor beta chains below were found in one sample sequenced in a study of CD8+CD57+ T cells in acquired aplastic anemia (dated by TCRdb to the late 2010s). Flow cytometry had shown CD8+CD57+ cell expansion in the patients selected for sequencing. Sequenced on an Illumina HiSeq 2000. TCR beta VDJ combination and CDR3 sequence profiling used genomic DNA as the template. TCRdb reran the public reads through fastp at Q25 and MiXCR, keeping productive beta chains. Every CDR3 protein is listed once, alongside the most common genes and DNA of its rows. Present in this sample are around 200,000 distinct CDR3 sequences, less than 60% of which were seen just once. 15% to 20% of the sample is held by the ten biggest clonotypes. The sample was sorted CD4+, CD8+, or CD8+CD57+ T cells (not recorded which) from PBMCs. The receptors originated from a human donor with aplastic anemia.

The chain has TRBV7-6 and TRBJ1-6; possibly TRBD1 for D (5 bases). V was trimmed by 1 base and J by 6 bases, leaving 16 bases between them. CDR3 size: 17 residues. Germline lookup yields CDR1 SGHVS and CDR2 FNYEAQ. CDR3 DNA sequence: TGTGCCAGCAGCTTAGGGCGGGGCGCAGGCCTTAATTCACCCCTCCACTTT. This encodes CASSLGRGAGLNSPLHF.

Only one count was recorded for this clonotype. V and J are TRBV5-1 and TRBJ1-2; D remains ambiguous. CDR1 is SGHRS, CDR2 YFSETQ, per germline. The CDR3 is 14 residues long. The V end was cut by 4 bases, the J end by 4 bases, with 14 bases between. The CDR3 sequence: CASSTALEGYGYTF. DNA of the CDR3: TGCGCCAGCAGCACCGCTCTTGAGGGCTATGGCTACACCTTC.

This clonotype was recorded many times. The gene calls are TRBV5-4 and TRBJ1-1; 8 bases agree with TRBD1. The CDR3 consists of 16 residues. CDR1 and CDR2 (germline): SGHNT, YYREEE (reference sequence). The V segment lost 0 bases and the J segment 3 bases; nucleotides outside the gene matches: 7. The CDR3 DNA is TGTGCCAGCAGCTTGGCAACACCACAGGGGGACACTGAAGCTTTCTTT. It yields the protein CASSLATPQGDTEAFF.

This clonotype was recorded many times. The DNA of the CDR3 is TGTGCCAGCAGCTTACGGGGGATGGGAAACACTGAAGCTTTCTTT. The encoded protein is CASSLRGMGNTEAFF. V usage is TRBV11-2 and J usage is TRBJ1-1, with D possibly TRBD1 on 5 matching bases. Trimming stripped 2 bases from V and 2 bases from J, with 12 bases between. This CDR3 has 15 residues. Germline CDR1 and CDR2: SGHAT and FQNNGV.

In its sample, this clonotype was seen once. This rearrangement joins TRBV7-3 to TRBJ2-3, with D perhaps TRBD1 or TRBD2 (5 bases each). Germline lookup yields CDR1 SGHTA and CDR2 FQGTGA. CDR3 size: 13 residues. Trimming stripped 8 bases from V and 1 base from J, with 10 bases between. DNA for the CDR3: TGTGCCAGCGGGATGGGGGGCACAGATACGCAGTATTTT. This codes for CASGMGGTDTQYF.

The chain has TRBV7-9 and TRBJ1-6; D is possibly TRBD1 (5 bases). This CDR3 has 14 residues. Trimming cost V 5 bases and J 8 bases, with 13 bases left between them. CDR1 and CDR2 (germline): SEHNR, FQNEAQ (reference sequence). CDR3 bases: TGTGCCAGCAGCACCACGGACACTTATTCACCCCTCCACTTT. It yields the protein CASSTTDTYSPLHF.

The chain uses TRBV10-1 and TRBJ1-1; 7 bases fit TRBD1. CDR1 is WNHNN and CDR2 is SYGVQD in the germline V gene (reference sequence). The CDR3 consists of 15 residues. After removal of 6 bases from V and 1 base from J, the junction contained 8 bases not matched to a gene. This chain's CDR3 is CASSQDRERNTEAFF. The CDR3 DNA reads as TGCGCCAGCAGCCAAGACAGGGAAAGGAACACTGAAGCTTTCTTT.

In this sample, this clonotype turned up many times. The chain employs TRBV3-1 and TRBJ1-2; TRBD1 might be the D (5 bases). The CDR3 loop spans 12 amino acids. CDR1 and CDR2 from the germline V gene are LGHDT and YNNKEL (reference sequence). V shed 2 bases and J shed 10 bases, with 11 bases lying between them. CDR3 in amino acids: CASSQQGGAYTF. The CDR3 DNA reads as TGTGCCAGCAGCCAACAGGGCGGGGCCTACACCTTC.

This clonotype was detected only once. This chain joins TRBV20-1 and TRBJ2-7; 10 nucleotides line up with TRBD1. CDR1 and CDR2 (germline): DFQATT, SNEGSKA (reference sequence). J was trimmed by 6 bases and V by 4 bases; bases with no gene match: 3. The CDR3 is 12 amino acids. This CDR3 is CSAMTGGVEQYF. As DNA, the CDR3 is TGCAGTGCTATGACAGGGGGCGTCGAGCAGTACTTC.

The genes are TRBV29-1 and TRBJ2-7; D is possibly TRBD1 or TRBD2 (7 bases each). From germline, CDR1 is SQVTM and CDR2 ANQGSEA. Trimming pared 2 bases from V and 7 bases from J, leaving 12 bases between. CDR3 length: 12 amino acids. The CDR3 here is CSVEQGGEEQYF. The DNA for the CDR3 is TGCAGCGTTGAACAGGGGGGGGAAGAGCAGTACTTC.

The chain is built from TRBV6-2 or TRBV6-3 and TRBJ2-7; D remains ambiguous. Trimming pared 9 bases from V and 3 bases from J, leaving 12 bases between. This CDR3 is built from 12 residues. Per germline, CDR1 MNHEY and CDR2 SVGEGT. The CDR3 here is CASKSHDYEQYF. CDR3 nucleotide sequence: TGTGCCAGTAAGTCCCACGACTACGAGCAGTACTTC.

This clonotype came up many times. The rearrangement links TRBV19 to TRBJ2-3; 9 nucleotides match TRBD2. After removal of 4 bases from V and 7 bases from J, the junction contained 9 bases not matched to a gene. The length of the CDR3 is 15 residues. The germline V gene has CDR1 LNHDA and CDR2 SQIVND (reference sequence). The CDR3 spells CASSTSGTSRYTQYF. CDR3 DNA sequence: TGTGCCAGTAGTACCTCCGGGACTAGCAGATATACGCAGTATTTT.

The V call is TRBV5-5, the J call TRBJ1-1; possible D gene TRBD1, 5 bases. In germline, CDR1 is SGHKS, CDR2 YYEKEE (reference sequence). CDR3 size: 14 residues. V lost 3 bases and J lost 6, with 15 bases in between. The CDR3 is CASSYWGDASEAFF. The CDR3 DNA sequence: TGTGCCAGCAGCTATTGGGGGGACGCTTCTGAAGCTTTCTTT.

CDR3 coding DNA: TGTGCCAGTAGTCCCAATGAGCAGTTCTTC. Its protein is CASSPNEQFF. This chain connects TRBV19 to TRBJ2-1; no clear D. The CDR3 spans 10 residues. Looked up from germline, CDR1 is LNHDA and CDR2 is SQIVND (reference sequence). The ends were cut back, 5 bases at V and 6 bases at J, with 2 bases in the middle.

As for this clonotype: A read error may be the cause here, since a much bigger clone is one base away. J is TRBJ1-1 and V is TRBV5-1; possibly TRBD1 for D (5 bases). Germline V gives CDR1 SGHRS, CDR2 YFSETQ. CDR3 length: 14 amino acids. Deletions cut 7 bases from V and 0 bases from J, with 13 bases between. CDR3: CASHTSGLNTEAFF. CDR3 nucleotides: TGCGCCAGCCACACCTCAGGGTTGAACACTGAAGCTTTCTTT.

Concerning this clonotype: This may arise from a read error, as a much more abundant clone is one base away. The chain couples TRBV5-1 to TRBJ2-3, with 7 bases aligning to TRBD2. There are 17 residues in the CDR3. The germline CDR1 and CDR2 sequences are SGHRS and YFSETQ. With V trimmed by 3 bases and J by 0 bases, 10 bases remained unmatched. The CDR3 nucleotides read TGCGCCAGCAGCTCCGGGGGAGGGGCGATTAGCACAGATACGCAGTATTTT. Its protein product is CASSSGGGAISTDTQYF.

The CDR3 DNA is TGTGCCACCAGTGATCCAGCGGAAAACTACGAGCAGTACTTC. This codes for CATSDPAENYEQYF. The gene calls are TRBV24-1 and TRBJ2-7; the D gene is possibly TRBD2 (5 bases). The length of the CDR3 is 14 residues. The V and J ends lost 3 bases and 3 bases respectively, with 11 bases between them. The germline V gene encodes CDR1 KGHDR and CDR2 SFDVKD.

In this sample, this clonotype turned up once. The V and J genes are TRBV2 and TRBJ2-1; maybe TRBD1 (5 bases). This CDR3 is built from 15 residues. Germline V lookup: CDR1 SNHLY, CDR2 FYNNEI. Trimming cost V 4 bases and J 1 base, with 11 bases left between them. The CDR3 nucleotides are TGTGCCAGCAGTGTGGGGCTGGGTTCCTACAATGAGCAGTTCTTC. This encodes CASSVGLGSYNEQFF.

About this clonotype itself: A much larger clonotype is one base distant, so this may be a read error. The chain couples TRBV6-5 to TRBJ1-5, with 8 bases identical to TRBD1. Germline V gene sequence: CDR1 MNHEY, CDR2 SVGAGI. The CDR3 consists of 14 residues. Trimming cost V 4 bases and J 11 bases; bases outside gene matches: 10. CDR3 nucleotides: TGTGCCAGCAGTTCCCGACAGGGGCGTTTGTCCCAGCATTTT. This sequence encodes CASSSRQGRLSQHF.

The chain has TRBV7-2 and TRBJ2-7; D uncertain. The germline gives CDR1 SGHTA, CDR2 FQGNSA. V dropped 1 base and J dropped 3 bases, with 4 bases sitting between them. The CDR3 consists of 12 residues. Here the CDR3 reads CASSLDLYEQYF. The CDR3 DNA is TGTGCCAGCAGCTTAGACCTCTACGAGCAGTACTTC.

V is TRBV7-6 and J is TRBJ1-5; no firm D call. The J call may not be correct, given that the DNA end is closer to TRBJ2-3. This CDR3 region has 13 residues. CDR1 and CDR2 from the germline V gene are SGHVS and FNYEAQ. CDR3 DNA: TGTGCCAGCAGCTTAGGGGGTTTTCAGCCCCAGTATTTT. Translated, it gives CASSLGGFQPQYF.

Comment on this clonotype: Its ends do not fully match the called genes, so a read error is possible. V is TRBV7-7 and J is TRBJ2-7, with unresolved D. Germline-derived CDR1 and CDR2 are SSHAT and FNYEAQ (reference sequence). This CDR3 contains 11 residues. The CDR3 coding sequence is TGTGCTAGCACCCGCTCCCCCCAGCAGTGCTTC. It translates to CASTRSPQQCF.

This clonotype was found many times. This chain connects TRBV12-3 or TRBV12-4 to TRBJ2-7; possibly TRBD1 for D (6 bases). The length of the CDR3 is 12 residues. Trimming removed 6 bases at V and 4 bases at J, with 10 bases between. This CDR3 is CASSRQAYEQYF. The CDR3 DNA follows: TGTGCCAGCAGCCGACAGGCTTACGAGCAGTACTTC.

This clonotype was recorded at least ten times. The chain is built from TRBV15 and TRBJ2-3; 7 bases line up with TRBD2. Germline V gene data show CDR1 as LNHNV and CDR2 as YYDKDF (reference sequence). Trimming cost V 3 bases and J 0 bases; bases outside gene matches: 0. The CDR3 runs to 14 residues. This CDR3 reads CATSSGGSTDTQYF. The CDR3, as DNA: TGTGCCACCAGCAGCGGGGGGAGCACAGATACGCAGTATTTT.